This T cell receptor beta chain was captured by sequencing in a study of cytomegalovirus exposure and HLA in healthy donors. The wider study: Early on, a data release was issued that held 85 million to 95 million unique TCRs from HLA-typed donors. Findings and limits, study-wide: Being productive about 90% or about 30% of the time was typical of most TCR beta V segments in an earlier analysis. The study assumed roughly uniform donor sequencing depth for presence/absence analyses.

Healthy bone marrow donors made up the donors. 13 Jbeta primers and 60 Vbeta primers were used for the PCR. The method was immunoSEQ multiplex PCR; TCRdb's version includes in-frame clones alone and lacks a portion of them. Altogether roughly 77,000 clones are present, around a tenth being singletons, with the ten largest covering roughly 22%. V lost 8 bases to trimming and J lost 2 bases, with 13 bases between them. From germline, CDR1 is LNHDA and CDR2 SQIVND (reference sequence). The CDR3 is made up of 14 amino acids. This clone has a handful of counts. Antigen: not known. The rearrangement joins TRBV19 to TRBJ1-5, with D possibly being TRBD1 (6 bases). The specimen sequenced was PBMCs. The receptor's source is a man between 60 and 75 years old in good health and CMV-seropositive. The CDR3 spells CASHLGGRNQPQHF. The CDR3 DNA sequence: TGTGCCAGTCACCTGGGGGGGCGCAATCAGCCCCAGCATTTT. Supplemented by reference TRBV19 and TRBJ1-5, the full variable domain reads DGGITQSPKYLFRKEGQNVTLSCEQNLNHDAMYWYRQDPGQGLRLIYYSQIVNDFQKGDIAEGYSVSREKKESFPLTVTSAQKNPTAFYLCASHLGGRNQPQHFGDGTRLSIL.